Listed below are T cell receptor beta chains from one sample, sequenced in a study of cytomegalovirus exposure and HLA in healthy donors. Assay used: immunoSEQ multiplex PCR; TCRdb lists only in-frame clones, some missing. In the table there are about 61,000 clones, approximately 88% of which are singletons. Input material: PBMCs. The receptors originated from a man under 40 in good health and CMV-seropositive. Both conserved end residues are part of each CDR3. D genes are given only for firm matches. Expanded clones get a size class; other rows say once, few or many, or leave the size out.

length: 13; size: NA; J: TRBJ2-3; V: TRBV9; D: NA; DNA: TGTGCCAGCAGCCCAGTAGCGCCAGATACGCAGTATTTT; CDR3: CASSPVAPDTQYF
length: 11; size: NA; J: TRBJ1-2; V: TRBV27; D: NA; DNA: TGTGCCGCCGGGACTCCTTATGGCTACACCTTC; CDR3: CAAGTPYGYTF
length: 14; size: NA; J: TRBJ1-2; V: TRBV7-9; D: NA; DNA: TGTGCCAGCAGCTTATCTCAGGGGAACTATGGCTACACCTTC; CDR3: CASSLSQGNYGYTF
length: 15; size: once; J: TRBJ2-7; V: TRBV9; D: TRBD2; DNA: TGTGCCAGCAGCGTAAGCGGGACCCCACCTTCCGAGCAGTACTTC; CDR3: CASSVSGTPPSEQYF
length: 16; size: NA; J: TRBJ2-7; V: TRBV29-1; D: TRBD1; DNA: TGCAGCATCGTTGGAGGGTACAGGGGGTCCTCCTACGAGCAGTACTTC; CDR3: CSIVGGYRGSSYEQYF
length: 16; size: NA; J: TRBJ1-5; V: TRBV7-9; D: NA; DNA: TGTTCCAGCAGCTTAGCGCACGGGAAGGGCGGTCAGCCCCAGCATTTT; CDR3: CSSSLAHGKGGQPQHF
length: 14; size: NA; J: TRBJ2-1; V: TRBV5-8; D: NA; DNA: TGTGCCAGCAGCTTCGGGACACCCTACAATGAGCAGTTCTTC; CDR3: CASSFGTPYNEQFF
length: 14; size: NA; J: TRBJ1-4; V: TRBV5-1; D: TRBD1; DNA: TGCGCCAGCAGCTGGGGGGACAGGGATGAAAAACTGTTTTTT; CDR3: CASSWGDRDEKLFF
length: 12; size: NA; J: TRBJ2-7; V: TRBV27; D: NA; DNA: TGTGCCAGCATAGGGGGGGCGTACGAGCAGTACTTC; CDR3: CASIGGAYEQYF
length: 11; size: NA; J: TRBJ2-2; V: TRBV19; D: NA; DNA: TGTGCCAGTAGTATCGTCGGGGAGCTGTTTTTT; CDR3: CASSIVGELFF
length: 14; size: NA; J: TRBJ2-7; V: TRBV7-3; D: TRBD1; DNA: TGTGCCAGCAGCTTAGACGACAGGGGGTACGAGCAGTACTTC; CDR3: CASSLDDRGYEQYF
length: 16; size: few; J: TRBJ2-1; V: TRBV6-4; D: TRBD1; DNA: TGTGCCAGCAGTGACTCACCGGGACAGGGGGCGAATGAGCAGTTCTTC; CDR3: CASSDSPGQGANEQFF
length: 14; size: NA; J: TRBJ1-1; V: TRBV7-2; D: TRBD1; DNA: TGTGCCAGCAGCCCACAGGGGGATGACACTGAAGCTTTCTTT; CDR3: CASSPQGDDTEAFF
length: 13; size: NA; J: TRBJ1-5; V: TRBV19; D: NA; DNA: TGTGCCAGTAGAGACAGAAGCAATCAGCCCCAGCATTTT; CDR3: CASRDRSNQPQHF
length: 13; size: NA; J: TRBJ2-5; V: TRBV9; D: TRBD1; DNA: TGTGCCAGCAGCCCGACAGGGCGTGAGACCCAGTACTTC; CDR3: CASSPTGRETQYF
length: 17; size: NA; J: TRBJ2-1; V: TRBV7-6; D: TRBD1; DNA: TGTGCCAGCAGCGCGCGGACAGGGGGAATCCCTCTCAATGAGCAGTTCTTC; CDR3: CASSARTGGIPLNEQFF
length: 13; size: NA; J: TRBJ2-7; V: TRBV5-1; D: NA; DNA: TGCGCCAGCAGCTTCCCGGGGGTGCACGAGCAGTACTTC; CDR3: CASSFPGVHEQYF